Detailed here is one T cell receptor beta chain. This clone was detected only a few times. It has no known antigen specificity. No much larger clone is present one base from it, and per-base qualities are unavailable. In the ViraFEST assay, PBMC were stimulated with viral peptide pools, and antigen-specific CD4+ T cell clonotypes were then identified by expansion using TCR sequencing. After more than 9 days of culture, CD4+ T cells were isolated with the EasySep CD4+ T cell isolation kit. Each participant got two doses of an mRNA SARS-CoV-2 vaccine, either BNT162b2 or mRNA-1273. Healthy vaccine recipients had no prior SARS-CoV-2 infection, confirmed by negative nucleocapsid antibodies before and after vaccination. A few million PBMC per well were cultured with approximately 10 ug/ml peptides in IMDM containing approximately 4.7% human AB serum, roughly 9.5 IU/ml IL-2 and gentamicin. Half of the culture medium was replaced with fresh IL-2-containing medium on days 3 and 7. Unless noted otherwise, every peptide stimulation condition was cultured in triplicate wells. PBMC were separated from whole blood using Ficoll-Paque Plus gradient centrifugation and were then either cryopreserved at -140C or used fresh. Overlapping peptide pools spanned the spike proteins of SARS-CoV-2 and the common cold coronaviruses HCoV-NL63, HCoV-OC43 and HCoV-229E. The QIAamp micro DNA kit was used to extract genomic DNA from the cultured CD4+ T cells.

The protocol used for the library was the immunoSEQ multiplex PCR assay. DNA from the cultured and isolated CD4+ T cells underwent TCR beta CDR3 sequencing. The study's own analysis went as follows. Non-productive TCR sequences were discarded, and reads were trimmed to the CDR3 region, with only CDR3s of 7 or more amino acids retained. The MANAFEST web app was used to identify antigen-specific clonotypes by comparing expansion in peptide wells with expansion in reference cultures. To be called positive, a clone needed expansion at FDR<0.05 compared with the reference and with all other wells, an odds ratio greater than 5, and a frequency greater than 0.1% in two replicate wells. Cross-reactive clonotypes were defined as significantly expanded in SARS-CoV-2 spike wells and in at least one common cold coronavirus spike condition. Levenshtein distance calculated with the stringdist R package was used to assess CDR3 similarity, and unrooted trees were constructed with ape in R 3.6.1. TCRdb re-hosts the immuneACCESS table, in-frame sequences only. Its copies lack some clones; in the studies checked, an unresolved V gene accounts for under half of them, and the cause for the rest is not known. That table furnishes V, J and clone size, whereas the DNA furnished D and trimming. Here the sample has tens of thousands of clones; 76% occur a single time. The top ten hold about 0.86% of the sample.

The cysteine opens and the phenylalanine closes a CDR3 of 16 amino acids. This entry keeps only the CDR3 DNA: 48 bases, framed from base 1. V loses 4 bases at its end and J loses 4 bases; junction bases beyond the gene matches: 6. According to the germline V gene, CDR1 reads MNHNS and CDR2 reads SASEGT. This record belongs to a study of vaccination effects on CD4 cells after COVID-19 (dated by TCRdb to between 2021 and 2024). As for the study more broadly: Across the study, the median time from the second dose to post-vaccine sampling was 72 days (range 14 to 241). A total of 10 COVID-19 convalescent patients and a handful of SARS-CoV-2-naive healthy vaccine recipients were included in the full study. In both COVID-19 convalescent patients and infection-naive vaccine recipients, the study compared SARS-CoV-2 spike-specific CD4+ TCR repertoires from before mRNA vaccination with those from after it. Cultures from other donors in the study were sequenced with the Oncomine TCR Beta short-read assay on an Illumina iSeq 100. Paper-wide results and their limitations: The study was limited by a small number of convalescent patients and lacked early post-infection timepoints. In healthy vaccine recipients, vaccine-induced clones were almost all SARS-CoV-2 mono-reactive, with only 1 of 255 being cross-reactive with common cold coronaviruses. At late post-vaccination timepoints, both infection-induced and vaccine-induced clones showed marked clonal contraction, consistent with waning T cell responses.

The receptor was isolated from a human donor who received a COVID-19 vaccine. The rearrangement combines TRBV6-1 with TRBJ2-6; 8 bases in the middle match TRBD1. The material sequenced was CD4+ T cells from PBMCs cultured with HCoV-OC43 spike peptides, taken after COVID-19 vaccination. Interpreted using the paper, the cell subset or site label stands for: HCoV-OC43 spike overlapping peptide pool stimulation. The DNA reads TGTGCCAGCAGTGCAGGGGGCGGTGTGGGGGCCAACGTCCTGACTTTC. It translates to CASSAGGGVGANVLTF.